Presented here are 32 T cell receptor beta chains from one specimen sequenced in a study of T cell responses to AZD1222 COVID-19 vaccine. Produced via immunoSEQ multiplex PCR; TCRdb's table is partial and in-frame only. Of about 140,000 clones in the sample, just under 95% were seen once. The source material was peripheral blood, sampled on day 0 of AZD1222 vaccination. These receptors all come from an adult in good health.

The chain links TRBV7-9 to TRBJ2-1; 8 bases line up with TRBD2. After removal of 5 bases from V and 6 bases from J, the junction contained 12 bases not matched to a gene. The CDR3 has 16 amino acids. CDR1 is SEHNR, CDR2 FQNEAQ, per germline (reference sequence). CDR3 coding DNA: TGTGCCAGCAGCACCATTCGGGAGGGCCCGGGCAATGAGCAGTTCTTC. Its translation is CASSTIREGPGNEQFF.

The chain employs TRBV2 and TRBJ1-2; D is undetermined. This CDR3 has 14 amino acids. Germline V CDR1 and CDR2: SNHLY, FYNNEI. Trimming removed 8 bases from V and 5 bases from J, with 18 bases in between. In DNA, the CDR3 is TGTGCCAGCGCGAACGGGCAAGCCCCTTATGGCTACACCTTC. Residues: CASANGQAPYGYTF.

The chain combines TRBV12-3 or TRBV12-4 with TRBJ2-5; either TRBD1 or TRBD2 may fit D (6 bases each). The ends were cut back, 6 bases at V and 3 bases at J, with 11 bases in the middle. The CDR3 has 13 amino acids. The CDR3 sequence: CASSRGLEETQYF. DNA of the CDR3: TGTGCCAGCAGCAGGGGACTCGAAGAGACCCAGTACTTC.

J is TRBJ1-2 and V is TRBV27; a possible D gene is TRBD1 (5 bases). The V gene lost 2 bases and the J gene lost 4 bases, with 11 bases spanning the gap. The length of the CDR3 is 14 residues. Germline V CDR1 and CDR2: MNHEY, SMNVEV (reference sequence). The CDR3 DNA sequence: TGTGCCAGCAGTTTAGTTGGGGGAACCTATGGCTACACCTTC. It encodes CASSLVGGTYGYTF.

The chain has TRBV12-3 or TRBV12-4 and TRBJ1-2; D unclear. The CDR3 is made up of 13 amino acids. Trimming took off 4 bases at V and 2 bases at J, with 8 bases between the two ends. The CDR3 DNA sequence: TGTGCCAGCAGTTACGACGGCAACTATGGCTACACCTTC. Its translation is CASSYDGNYGYTF.

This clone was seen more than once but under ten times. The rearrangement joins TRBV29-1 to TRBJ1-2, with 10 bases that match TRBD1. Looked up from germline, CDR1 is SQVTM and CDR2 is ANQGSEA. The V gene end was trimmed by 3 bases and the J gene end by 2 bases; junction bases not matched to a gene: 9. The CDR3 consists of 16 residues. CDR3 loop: CSVDSGQGLANYGYTF. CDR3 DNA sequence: TGCAGCGTTGATTCGGGACAGGGGTTAGCGAACTATGGCTACACCTTC. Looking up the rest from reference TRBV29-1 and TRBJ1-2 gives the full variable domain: SAVISQKPSRDICQRGTSLTIQCQVDSQVTMMFWYRQQPGQSLTLIATANQGSEATYESGFVIDKFPISRPNLTFSTLTVSNMSPEDSSIYLCSVDSGQGLANYGYTFGSGTRLTVV.

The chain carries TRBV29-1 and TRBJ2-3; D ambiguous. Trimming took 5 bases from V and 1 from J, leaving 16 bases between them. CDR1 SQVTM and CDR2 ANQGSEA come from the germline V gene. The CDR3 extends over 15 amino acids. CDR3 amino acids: CSVIKQGMGTDTQYF. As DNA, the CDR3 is TGCAGCGTTATAAAGCAAGGGATGGGCACAGATACGCAGTATTTT.

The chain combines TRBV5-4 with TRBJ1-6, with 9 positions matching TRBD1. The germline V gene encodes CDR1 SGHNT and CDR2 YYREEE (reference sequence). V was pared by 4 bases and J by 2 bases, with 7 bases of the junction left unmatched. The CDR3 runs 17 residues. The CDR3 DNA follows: TGTGCCAGCAGCGGGGACAGGGCTGACGCCTATAATTCACCCCTCCACTTT. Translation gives CASSGDRADAYNSPLHF.

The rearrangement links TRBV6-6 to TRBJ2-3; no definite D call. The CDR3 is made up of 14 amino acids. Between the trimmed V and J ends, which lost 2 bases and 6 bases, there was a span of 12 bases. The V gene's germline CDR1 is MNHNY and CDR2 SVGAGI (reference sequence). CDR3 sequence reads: CASSYSRLGDTQYF. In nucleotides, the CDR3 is TGTGCCAGCAGTTACAGCCGCCTAGGGGATACGCAGTATTTT.

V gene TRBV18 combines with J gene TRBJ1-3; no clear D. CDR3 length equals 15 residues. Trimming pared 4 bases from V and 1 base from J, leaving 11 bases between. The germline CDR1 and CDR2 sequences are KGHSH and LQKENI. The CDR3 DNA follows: TGTGCCAGCTCACAGGACTTAAGTTCTGGAAACACCATATATTTT. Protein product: CASSQDLSSGNTIYF.

The CDR3: CASSEEYGQGMNTEAFF. DNA for the CDR3: TGTGCCAGCAGTGAAGAGTATGGACAGGGAATGAACACTGAAGCTTTCTTT. The chain has TRBV6-1 and TRBJ1-1; TRBD1 agrees at 8 bases. V shed 1 base, J shed 0 bases, and the junction held 7 bases outside the gene matches. Germline loops: CDR1 MNHNS, CDR2 SASEGT. There are 17 residues in the CDR3.

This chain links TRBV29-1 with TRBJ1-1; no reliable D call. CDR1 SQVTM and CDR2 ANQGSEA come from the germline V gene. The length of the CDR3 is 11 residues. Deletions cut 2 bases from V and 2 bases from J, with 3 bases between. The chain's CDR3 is CSVELNTEAFF. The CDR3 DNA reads TGCAGCGTTGAACTAAACACTGAAGCTTTCTTT.

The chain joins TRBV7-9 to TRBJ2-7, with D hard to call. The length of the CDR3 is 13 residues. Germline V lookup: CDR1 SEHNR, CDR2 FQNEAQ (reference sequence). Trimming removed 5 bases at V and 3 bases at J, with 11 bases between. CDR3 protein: CASSQPDGYEQYF. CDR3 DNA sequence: TGTGCCAGCAGCCAACCGGACGGCTACGAGCAGTACTTC.

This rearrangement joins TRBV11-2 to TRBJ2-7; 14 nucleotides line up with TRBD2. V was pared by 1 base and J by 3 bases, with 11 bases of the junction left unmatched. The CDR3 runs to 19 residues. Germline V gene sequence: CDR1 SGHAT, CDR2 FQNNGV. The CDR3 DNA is TGTGCCAGCAGCTTAGTAGGCGGGACTAGCGGGGGCCCCCTCTACGAGCAGTACTTC. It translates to CASSLVGGTSGGPLYEQYF.

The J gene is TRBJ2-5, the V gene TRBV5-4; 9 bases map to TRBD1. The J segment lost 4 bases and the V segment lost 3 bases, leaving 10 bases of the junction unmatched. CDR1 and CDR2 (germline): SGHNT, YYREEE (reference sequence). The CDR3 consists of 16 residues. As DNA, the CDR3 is TGTGCCAGCAGCTCCGATTCGGACAGGGGCGGAGAGACCCAGTACTTC. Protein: CASSSDSDRGGETQYF.

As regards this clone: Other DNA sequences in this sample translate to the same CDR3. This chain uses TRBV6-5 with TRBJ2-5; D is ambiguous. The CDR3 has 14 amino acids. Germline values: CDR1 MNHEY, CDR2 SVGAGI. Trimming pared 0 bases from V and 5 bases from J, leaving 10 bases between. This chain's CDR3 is CASSYSIPGETQYF. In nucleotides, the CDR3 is TGTGCCAGCAGTTACTCGATCCCCGGGGAGACCCAGTACTTC.

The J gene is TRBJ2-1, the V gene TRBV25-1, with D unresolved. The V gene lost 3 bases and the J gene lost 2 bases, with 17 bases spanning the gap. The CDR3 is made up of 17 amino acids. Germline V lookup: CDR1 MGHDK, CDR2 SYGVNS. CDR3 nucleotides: TGTGCCAGCAGTGATCTCTCTGGTGCAGCACCCTACAATGAGCAGTTCTTC. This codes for CASSDLSGAAPYNEQFF.

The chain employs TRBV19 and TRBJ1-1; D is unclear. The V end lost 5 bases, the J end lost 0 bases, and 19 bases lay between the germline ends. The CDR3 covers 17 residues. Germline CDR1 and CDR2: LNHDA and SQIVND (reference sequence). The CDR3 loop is CASSRPRAGHMNTEAFF. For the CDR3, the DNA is TGTGCCAGTAGTCGCCCACGGGCCGGGCACATGAACACTGAAGCTTTCTTT.

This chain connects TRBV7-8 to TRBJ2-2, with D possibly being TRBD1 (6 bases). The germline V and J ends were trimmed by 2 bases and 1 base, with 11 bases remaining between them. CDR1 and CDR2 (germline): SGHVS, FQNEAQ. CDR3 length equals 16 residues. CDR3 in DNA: TGTGCCAGCAGCTTAAGGAACAGGGAGAACACCGGGGAGCTGTTTTTT. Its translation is CASSLRNRENTGELFF.

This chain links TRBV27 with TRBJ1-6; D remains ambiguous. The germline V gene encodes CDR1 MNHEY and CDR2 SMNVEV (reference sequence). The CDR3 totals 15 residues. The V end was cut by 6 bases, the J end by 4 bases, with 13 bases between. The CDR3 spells CASRTPSDYNSPLHF. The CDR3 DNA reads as TGTGCCAGCAGAACCCCCTCGGATTATAATTCACCCCTCCACTTT.

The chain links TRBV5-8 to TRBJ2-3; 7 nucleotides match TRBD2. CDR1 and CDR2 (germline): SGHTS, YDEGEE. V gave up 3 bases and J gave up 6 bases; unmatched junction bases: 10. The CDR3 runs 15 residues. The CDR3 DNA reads TGTGCCAGCAGCTGGGGTACCACCGGGGGGGATACGCAGTATTTT. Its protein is CASSWGTTGGDTQYF.

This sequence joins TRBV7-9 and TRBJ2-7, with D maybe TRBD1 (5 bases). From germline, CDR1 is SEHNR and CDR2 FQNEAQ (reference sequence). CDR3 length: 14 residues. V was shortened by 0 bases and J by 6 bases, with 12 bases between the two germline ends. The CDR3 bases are TGTGCCAGCAGCTTAGCACAGGTTCCTCGCGAGCAGTACTTC. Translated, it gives CASSLAQVPREQYF.

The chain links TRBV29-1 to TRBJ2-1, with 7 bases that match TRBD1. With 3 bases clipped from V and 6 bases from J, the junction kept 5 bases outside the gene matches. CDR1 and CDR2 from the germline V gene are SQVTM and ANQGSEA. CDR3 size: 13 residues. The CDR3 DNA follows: TGCAGCGTTGACGTGACAGGGTTCAATGAGCAGTTCTTC. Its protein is CSVDVTGFNEQFF.

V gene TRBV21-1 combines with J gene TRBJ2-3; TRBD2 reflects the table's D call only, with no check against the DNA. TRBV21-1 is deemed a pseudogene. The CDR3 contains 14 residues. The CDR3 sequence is CASRGGISTDTQYF. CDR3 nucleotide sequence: TGTGCCAGCAGAGGCGGTATTAGCACAGATACGCAGTATTTT.

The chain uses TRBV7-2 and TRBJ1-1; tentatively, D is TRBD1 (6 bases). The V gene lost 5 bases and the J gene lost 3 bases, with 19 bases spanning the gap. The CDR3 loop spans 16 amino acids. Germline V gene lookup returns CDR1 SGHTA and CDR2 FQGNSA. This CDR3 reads CASSLRQGRVDTEAFF. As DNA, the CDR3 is TGTGCCAGCAGCCTACGGCAGGGGCGGGTGGACACTGAAGCTTTCTTT.

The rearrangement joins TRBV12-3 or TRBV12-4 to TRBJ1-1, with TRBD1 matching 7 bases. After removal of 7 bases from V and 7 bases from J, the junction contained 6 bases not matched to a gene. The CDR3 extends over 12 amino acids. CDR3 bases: TGTGCCAGCAACGACAGGGTTCGTGAAGCTTTCTTT. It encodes CASNDRVREAFF.

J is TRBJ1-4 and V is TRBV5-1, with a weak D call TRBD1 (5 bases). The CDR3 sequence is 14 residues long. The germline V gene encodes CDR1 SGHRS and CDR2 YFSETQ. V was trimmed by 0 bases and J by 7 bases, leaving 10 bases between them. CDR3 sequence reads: CASSLVGEPEKLFF. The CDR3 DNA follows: TGCGCCAGCAGCTTGGTAGGGGAACCTGAAAAACTGTTTTTT.

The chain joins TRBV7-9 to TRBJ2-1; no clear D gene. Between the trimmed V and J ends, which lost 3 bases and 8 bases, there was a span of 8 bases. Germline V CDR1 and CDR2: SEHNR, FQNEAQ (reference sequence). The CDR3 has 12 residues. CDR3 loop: CASSFAGYEQFF. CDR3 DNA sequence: TGTGCCAGCAGCTTCGCTGGCTATGAGCAGTTCTTC.

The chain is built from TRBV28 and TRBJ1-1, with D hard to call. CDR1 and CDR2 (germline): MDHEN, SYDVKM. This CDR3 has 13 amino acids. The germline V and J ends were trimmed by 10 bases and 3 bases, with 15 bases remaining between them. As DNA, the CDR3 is TGTGCCATCCAAACCGCCACCCACACTGAAGCTTTCTTT. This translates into CAIQTATHTEAFF.

CDR3 bases: TGTGCCAGCTCACCACCAAGGACTAGCTCCTACAATGAGCAGTTCTTC. Translated: CASSPPRTSSYNEQFF. V gene TRBV18 combines with J gene TRBJ2-1; 7 nucleotides agree with TRBD2. This CDR3 is 16 amino acids long. Germline CDR1 is KGHSH and CDR2 is LQKENI. V was pared by 0 bases and J by 0 bases, with 2 bases of the junction left unmatched.

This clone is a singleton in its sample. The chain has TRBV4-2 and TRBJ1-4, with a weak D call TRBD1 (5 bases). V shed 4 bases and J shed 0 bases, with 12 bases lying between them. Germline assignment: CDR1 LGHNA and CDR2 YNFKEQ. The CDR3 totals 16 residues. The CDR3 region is CASSPGGTATNEKLFF. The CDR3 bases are TGTGCCAGCAGCCCTGGTGGGACTGCAACTAATGAAAAACTGTTTTTT.

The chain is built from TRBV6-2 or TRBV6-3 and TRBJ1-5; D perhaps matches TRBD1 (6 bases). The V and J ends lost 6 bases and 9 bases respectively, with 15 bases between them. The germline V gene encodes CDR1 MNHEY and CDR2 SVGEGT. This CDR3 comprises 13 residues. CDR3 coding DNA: TGTGCCAGCAGCTGGAACAGGGTGGCGCCCCAGCATTTT. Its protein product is CASSWNRVAPQHF.